This T cell receptor (beta chain) was captured in a study of blood T cell repertoires in COVID-19. Germline V gene data show CDR1 as SQVTM and CDR2 as ANQGSEA. The CDR3 length is 14 residues. V gave up 6 bases and J gave up 0 bases, with 15 bases separating them. The protocol was immunoSEQ multiplex PCR, while the TCRdb copy is restricted to in-frame clones and leaves out a portion. The sample gives 200,000 to 250,000 clones, approximately 86% of which show up once; around 4% is in the top ten. The sequence came from a woman in her thirties who had been exposed to COVID-19. The sequenced sample was PBMCs or T cells enriched from blood (not recorded which). This chain joins TRBV29-1 and TRBJ2-7; tentatively, D is TRBD1 (6 bases). CDR3 nucleotide sequence: TGCAGCGTGAGGACAGAAGTCAGCTCCTACGAGCAGTACTTC. It encodes CSVRTEVSSYEQYF.